Sequencing of this T cell receptor (beta chain) was carried out in a study of regulatory T cells in long-lasting Graves disease. Points from the study as a whole: Graves' patients with persistent disease showed TCR diversity lower than patients newly diagnosed.

CDR3 regions were amplified by Arm-PCR using iRepertoire HTBI primers to build TCR beta libraries. One entry per CDR3 protein results from TCRdb running MiXCR on the multiplex PCR reads. The top ten hold about two fifths of the sample, which has about 660,000 distinct CDR3 sequences, about 32% seen once. In regard to this clonotype: Antigen: not known.

Time point defined: persistent/refractory GD, antithyroid drugs over 5 years with positive TRAb. PBMC RNA was the source of the TCR library. Collection of peripheral blood (about 8.1 milliliters) was done using EDTA tubes. The sequencing here drew on peripheral blood mononuclear cells (PBMCs), taken when the disease was refractory, from a patient treated with antithyroid drugs. The clonotype comes from a female donor with Graves disease.

The CDR3 here is CATSDFSSRPYEQYF. For the CDR3, the DNA is TGTGCCACCAGTGATTTTTCTAGTCGACCCTACGAGCAGTACTTC. The chain carries TRBV24-1 and TRBJ2-7; D not resolved. Germline V gives CDR1 KGHDR, CDR2 SFDVKD. CDR3 length: 15 residues. Trimming pared 1 base from V and 2 bases from J, leaving 11 bases between.